This passage covers 10 T cell receptor beta chains from one sample sequenced in a study of blood T cells in healthy people across ages. A sample-barcoded 5' primer and a J-beta primer mix were used in a second PCR of roughly 7 to 11 cycles. TCRdb re-analysed the 5' RACE reads in MiXCR, keeping a single row per CDR3 protein. The sample contains fewer than 750,000 distinct CDR3 sequences, over 40% of which appear only once. The sequencing sample was made of blood. All receptors come from a woman older than 75 in good health.

V and J are TRBV28 and TRBJ2-2, with D hard to call. V was trimmed by 7 bases and J by 6 bases, leaving 12 bases between them. Germline CDR1 and CDR2: MDHEN and SYDVKM. The CDR3 has 13 amino acids. CDR3 region: CASKPLPAGELFF. The CDR3 nucleotides are TGTGCCAGCAAACCCCTCCCAGCCGGGGAGCTGTTTTTT.

This clonotype was picked up many times. This chain links TRBV20-1 with TRBJ2-7, with a possible D match to TRBD2 (6 bases). The CDR3 contains 14 residues. CDR1 and CDR2 (germline): DFQATT, SNEGSKA (reference sequence). V lost 6 bases and J 0 bases, leaving 15 bases between the germline ends. The CDR3 sequence is CSAARWGVSYEQYF. DNA of the CDR3: TGCAGTGCCGCCCGGTGGGGGGTCTCCTACGAGCAGTACTTC.

The J gene is TRBJ2-3, the V gene TRBV27, with a possible D match to TRBD2 (5 bases). Germline V gives CDR1 MNHEY, CDR2 SMNVEV (reference sequence). The CDR3 totals 13 residues. Trimming removed 6 bases from V and 2 bases from J, with 9 bases in between. The CDR3 sequence is CASRAVYTDTQYF. In DNA form, the CDR3 reads TGTGCCAGCAGAGCGGTCTACACAGATACGCAGTATTTT.

This clonotype was seen many times. The chain joins TRBV15 to TRBJ1-2; D ambiguous. The CDR3 has 13 residues. Germline V gene sequence: CDR1 LNHNV, CDR2 YYDKDF (reference sequence). The V end was cut by 0 bases, the J end by 3 bases, with 5 bases between. CDR3 in amino acids: CATSRERDYGYTF. CDR3 nucleotide sequence: TGTGCCACCAGCAGAGAGAGGGACTATGGCTACACCTTC.

This clonotype was counted between two and nine times. An end of the junction differs from the germline gene, which may be a read error. This chain's CDR3 is CASRRTSGGNGQFF. CDR3 nucleotides: TGTGCCAGCAGGAGGACTAGCGGGGGCAATGGGCAGTTCTTC. The V and J genes are TRBV12-3 or TRBV12-4 and TRBJ2-1, with 13 bases aligning to TRBD2. This CDR3 spans 14 amino acids.

The V and J genes are TRBV5-1 and TRBJ2-3, with D possibly matching TRBD1 (5 bases). The CDR3 totals 15 residues. CDR1 is SGHRS and CDR2 is YFSETQ in the germline V gene. Trimming stripped 0 bases from V and 2 bases from J, with 10 bases between. The CDR3 bases are TGCGCCAGCAGCTTGGGGGGCAGACCCACAGATACGCAGTATTTT. Translated, it gives CASSLGGRPTDTQYF. The whole variable domain, filled in from reference TRBV5-1 and TRBJ2-3, reads KAGVTQTPRYLIKTRGQQVTLSCSPISGHRSVSWYQQTPGQGLQFLFEYFSETQRNKGNFPGRFSGRQFSNSRSEMNVSTLELGDSALYLCASSLGGRPTDTQYFGPGTRLTVL.

The chain has TRBV11-2 and TRBJ1-2, with D perhaps TRBD1 (5 bases). The germline V gene has CDR1 SGHAT and CDR2 FQNNGV. The CDR3 is made up of 12 amino acids. Trimming cost V 5 bases and J 9 bases, with 13 bases left between them. CDR3 in DNA: TGTGCCAGCAGCCCAGGGCCCCATCGCTACACCTTC. Protein sequence: CASSPGPHRYTF.

This clonotype occurred once. The chain has TRBV7-3 and TRBJ2-3, with 8 bases matching TRBD2. Germline V gene sequence: CDR1 SGHTA, CDR2 FQGTGA. This CDR3 region has 16 residues. Trimming took 4 bases from V and 4 from J; bases not matched to a gene: 10. In DNA, the CDR3 is TGTGCCAGCAGCTCCTTCGGGGTAGCGGGGTCAGATACGCAGTATTTT. Its protein product is CASSSFGVAGSDTQYF.

A word on this clonotype: This may come from a read error, since a much larger clone is one base off. As DNA, the CDR3 is TGCAGTGCTCTAATGGACAGAAGGACCCAGTACTTC. Protein product: CSALMDRRTQYF. The chain is built from TRBV20-1 and TRBJ2-5; possible D gene TRBD1, 6 bases. The CDR3 is 12 amino acids. The V gene's germline CDR1 is DFQATT and CDR2 SNEGSKA (reference sequence). V was pared by 5 bases and J by 7 bases, with 14 bases between.

The gene calls are TRBV3-1 and TRBJ1-1; perhaps TRBD1 as D (5 bases). CDR3 length: 13 residues. Trimming took off 2 bases at V and 4 bases at J, with 8 bases between the two ends. Per germline, CDR1 LGHDT and CDR2 YNNKEL (reference sequence). CDR3 residues: CASSQTGVTEAFF. In nucleotides, the CDR3 is TGTGCCAGCAGCCAAACAGGTGTCACTGAAGCTTTCTTT.